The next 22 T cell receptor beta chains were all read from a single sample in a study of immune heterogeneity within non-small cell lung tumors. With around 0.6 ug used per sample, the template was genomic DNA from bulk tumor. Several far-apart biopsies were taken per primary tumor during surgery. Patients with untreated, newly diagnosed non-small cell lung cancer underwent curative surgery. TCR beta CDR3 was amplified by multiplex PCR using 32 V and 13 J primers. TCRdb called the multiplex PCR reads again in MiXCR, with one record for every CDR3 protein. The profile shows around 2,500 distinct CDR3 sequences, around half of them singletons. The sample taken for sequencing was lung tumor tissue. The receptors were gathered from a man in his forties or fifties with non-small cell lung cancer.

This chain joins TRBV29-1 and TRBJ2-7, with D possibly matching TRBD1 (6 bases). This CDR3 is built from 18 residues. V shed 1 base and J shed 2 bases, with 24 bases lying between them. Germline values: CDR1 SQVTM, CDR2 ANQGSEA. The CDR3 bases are TGCAGCGTTGAAGTCTGGATCGCCGTCGCAGGGGCAACCTACGAGCAGTACTTC. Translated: CSVEVWIAVAGATYEQYF.

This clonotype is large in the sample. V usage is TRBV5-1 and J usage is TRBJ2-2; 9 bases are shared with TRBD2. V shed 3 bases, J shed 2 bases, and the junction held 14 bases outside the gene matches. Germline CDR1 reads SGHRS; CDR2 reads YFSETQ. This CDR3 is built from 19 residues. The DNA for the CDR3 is TGCGCCAGCAGCTGGAGGACTAGCGTAGTGAGGGGTAACACCGGGGAGCTGTTTTTT. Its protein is CASSWRTSVVRGNTGELFF. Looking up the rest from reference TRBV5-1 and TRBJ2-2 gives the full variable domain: KAGVTQTPRYLIKTRGQQVTLSCSPISGHRSVSWYQQTPGQGLQFLFEYFSETQRNKGNFPGRFSGRQFSNSRSEMNVSTLELGDSALYLCASSWRTSVVRGNTGELFFGEGSRLTVL.

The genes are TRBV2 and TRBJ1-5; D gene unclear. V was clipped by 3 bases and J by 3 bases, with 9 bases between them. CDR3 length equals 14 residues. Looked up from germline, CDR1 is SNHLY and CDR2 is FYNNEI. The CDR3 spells CASSDGPDNQPQHF. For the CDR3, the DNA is TGTGCCAGCAGTGATGGGCCGGACAATCAGCCCCAGCATTTT.

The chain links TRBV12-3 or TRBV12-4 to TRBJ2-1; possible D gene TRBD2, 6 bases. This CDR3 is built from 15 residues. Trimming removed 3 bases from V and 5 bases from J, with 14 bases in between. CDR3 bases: TGTGCCAGCAGTTTCGGGGGAGAGGACCACAATGAGCAGTTCTTC. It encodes CASSFGGEDHNEQFF.

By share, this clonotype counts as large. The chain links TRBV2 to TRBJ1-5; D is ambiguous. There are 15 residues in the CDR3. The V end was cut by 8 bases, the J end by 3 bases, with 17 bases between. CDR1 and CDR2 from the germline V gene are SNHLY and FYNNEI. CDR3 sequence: CASEQTDGLNQPQHF. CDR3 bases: TGTGCCAGCGAGCAGACGGACGGACTCAATCAGCCCCAGCATTTT. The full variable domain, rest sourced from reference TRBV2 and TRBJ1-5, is EPEVTQTPSHQVTQMGQEVILRCVPISNHLYFYWYRQILGQKVEFLVSFYNNEISEKSEIFDDQFSVERPDGSNFTLKIRSTKLEDSAMYFCASEQTDGLNQPQHFGDGTRLSIL.

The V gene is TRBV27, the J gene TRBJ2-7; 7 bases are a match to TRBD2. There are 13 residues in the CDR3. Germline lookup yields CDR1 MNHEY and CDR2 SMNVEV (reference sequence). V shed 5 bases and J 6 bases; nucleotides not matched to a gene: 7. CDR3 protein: CASSASGNGEQYF. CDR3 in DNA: TGTGCCAGCAGTGCCAGCGGGAACGGCGAGCAGTACTTC.

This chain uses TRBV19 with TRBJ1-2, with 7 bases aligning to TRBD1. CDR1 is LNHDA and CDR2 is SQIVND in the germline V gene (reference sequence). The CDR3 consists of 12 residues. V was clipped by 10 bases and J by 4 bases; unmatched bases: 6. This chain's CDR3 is CATNWDSYGYTF. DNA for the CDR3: TGTGCCACCAACTGGGACAGCTATGGCTACACCTTC.

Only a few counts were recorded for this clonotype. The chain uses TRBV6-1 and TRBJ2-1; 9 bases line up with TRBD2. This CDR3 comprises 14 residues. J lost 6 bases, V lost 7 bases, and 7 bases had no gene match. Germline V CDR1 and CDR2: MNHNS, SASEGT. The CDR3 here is CASKSSSGTNEQFF. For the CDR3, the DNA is TGTGCCAGCAAATCTTCTAGCGGGACCAATGAGCAGTTCTTC.

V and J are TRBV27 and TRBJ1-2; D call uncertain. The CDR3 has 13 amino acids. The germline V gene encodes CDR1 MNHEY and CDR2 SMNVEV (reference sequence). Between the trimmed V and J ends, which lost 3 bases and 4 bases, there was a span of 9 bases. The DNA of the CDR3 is TGTGCCAGCAGTTTTACAGCCTCCTATGGCTACACCTTC. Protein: CASSFTASYGYTF.

The CDR3 loop is CASSEDGDEQYF. Here the CDR3 DNA reads TGTGCCAGCAGTGAAGACGGGGACGAGCAGTACTTC. The chain links TRBV27 to TRBJ2-7; possibly TRBD2 for D (5 bases). The CDR3 contains 12 residues. Germline V lookup: CDR1 MNHEY, CDR2 SMNVEV (reference sequence). Trimming cost V 5 bases and J 5 bases, with 10 bases left between them.

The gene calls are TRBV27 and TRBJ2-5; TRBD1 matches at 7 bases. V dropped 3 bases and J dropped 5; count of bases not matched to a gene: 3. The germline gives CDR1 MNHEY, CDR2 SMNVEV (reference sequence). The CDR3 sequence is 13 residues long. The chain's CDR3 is CASSLTGWETQYF. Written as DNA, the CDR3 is TGTGCCAGCAGTTTGACAGGGTGGGAGACCCAGTACTTC.

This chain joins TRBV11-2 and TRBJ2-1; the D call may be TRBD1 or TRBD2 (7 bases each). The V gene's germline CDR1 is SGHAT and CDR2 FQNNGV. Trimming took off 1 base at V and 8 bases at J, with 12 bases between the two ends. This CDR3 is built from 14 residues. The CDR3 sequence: CASSLGPGGDEQFF. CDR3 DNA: TGTGCCAGCAGCTTAGGCCCAGGGGGGGATGAGCAGTTCTTC.

The CDR3 here is CASSLIVGDTQYF. DNA of the CDR3: TGCGCCAGCAGCTTGATTGTTGGAGATACGCAGTATTTT. The chain recombines TRBV5-1 with TRBJ2-3; D is ambiguous. Germline V gives CDR1 SGHRS, CDR2 YFSETQ. The ends were cut back, 1 base at V and 5 bases at J, with 8 bases in the middle. CDR3 length: 13 amino acids.

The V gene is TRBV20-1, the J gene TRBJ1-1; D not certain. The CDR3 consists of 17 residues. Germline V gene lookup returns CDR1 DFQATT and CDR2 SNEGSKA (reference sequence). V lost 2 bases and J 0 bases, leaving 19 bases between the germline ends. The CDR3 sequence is CSARPPINPTVNTEAFF. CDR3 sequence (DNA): TGCAGTGCTAGACCCCCAATTAACCCAACCGTGAACACTGAAGCTTTCTTT.

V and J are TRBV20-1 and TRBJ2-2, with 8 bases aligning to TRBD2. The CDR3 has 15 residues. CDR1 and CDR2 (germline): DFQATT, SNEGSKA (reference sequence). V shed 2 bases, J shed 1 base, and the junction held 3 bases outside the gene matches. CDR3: CSARWAGGNTGELFF. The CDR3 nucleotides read TGCAGTGCTAGATGGGCGGGAGGGAACACCGGGGAGCTGTTTTTT.

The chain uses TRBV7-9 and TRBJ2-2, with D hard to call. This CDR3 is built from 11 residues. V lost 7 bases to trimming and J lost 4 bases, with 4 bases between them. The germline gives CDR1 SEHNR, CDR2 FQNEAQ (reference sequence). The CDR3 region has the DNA TGTGCCAGCACCCCCACCGGGGAGCTGTTTTTT. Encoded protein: CASTPTGELFF.

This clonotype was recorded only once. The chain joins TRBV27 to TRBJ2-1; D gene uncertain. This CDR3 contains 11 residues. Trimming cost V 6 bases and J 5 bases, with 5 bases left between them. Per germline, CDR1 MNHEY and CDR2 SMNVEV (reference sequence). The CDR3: CASRWDNEQFF. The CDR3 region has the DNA TGTGCCAGCAGGTGGGACAATGAGCAGTTCTTC.

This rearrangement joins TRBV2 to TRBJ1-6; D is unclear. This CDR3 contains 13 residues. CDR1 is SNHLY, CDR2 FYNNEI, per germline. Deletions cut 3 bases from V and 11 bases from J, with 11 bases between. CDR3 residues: CASSEGYRTPLHF. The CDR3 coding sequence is TGTGCCAGCAGTGAGGGATATCGGACACCCCTCCACTTT.

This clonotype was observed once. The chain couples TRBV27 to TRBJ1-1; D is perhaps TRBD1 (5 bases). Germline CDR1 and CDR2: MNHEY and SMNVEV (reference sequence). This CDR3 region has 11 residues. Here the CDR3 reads CASRADTEAFF. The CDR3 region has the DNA TGTGCTTCCAGGGCGGACACTGAAGCTTTCTTT.

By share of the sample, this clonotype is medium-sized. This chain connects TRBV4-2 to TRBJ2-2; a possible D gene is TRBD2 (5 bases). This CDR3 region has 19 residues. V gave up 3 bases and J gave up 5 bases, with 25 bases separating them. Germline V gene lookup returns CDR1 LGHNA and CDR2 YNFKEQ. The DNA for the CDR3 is TGTGCCAGCAGCCATGCCCGTGGGGTATTAACTAGATATACCGGGGAGCTGTTTTTT. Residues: CASSHARGVLTRYTGELFF.

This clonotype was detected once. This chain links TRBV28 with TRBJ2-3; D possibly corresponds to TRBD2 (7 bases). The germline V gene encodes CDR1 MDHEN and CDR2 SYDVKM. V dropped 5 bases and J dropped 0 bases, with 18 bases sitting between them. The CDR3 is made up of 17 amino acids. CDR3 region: CASSPTLGGGSTDTQYF. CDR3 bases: TGTGCCAGCAGTCCTACGTTGGGAGGGGGGAGCACAGATACGCAGTATTTT.

The CDR3 sequence is CASSLDVVTRGNYNEQFF. CDR3 in DNA: TGTGCCAGCAGCTTAGACGTCGTGACTAGGGGGAACTACAATGAGCAGTTCTTC. The chain carries TRBV7-8 and TRBJ2-1; D might be TRBD1 or TRBD2, each matching 6 bases. CDR3 length: 18 residues. V shed 1 base and J shed 3 bases, with 19 bases lying between them. Germline-derived CDR1 and CDR2 are SGHVS and FQNEAQ. Supplemented by reference TRBV7-8 and TRBJ2-1, the full variable domain reads GAGVSQSPRYKVAKRGQDVALRCDPISGHVSLFWYQQALGQGPEFLTYFQNEAQLDKSGLPSDRFFAERPEGSVSTLKIQRTQQEDSAVYLCASSLDVVTRGNYNEQFFGPGTRLTVL.